The rows below give T cell receptor beta chains drawn from one sample of a study of blood T cell repertoires in COVID-19. Using immunoSEQ multiplex PCR, the repertoire was profiled, and TCRdb retains in-frame clones only, with some absent. The sample lists roughly 68,000 clones, 85% to 90% occurring once. The material sequenced was peripheral blood. The receptors derive from an elderly woman with active COVID-19. Each CDR3 is given with its conserved first and last residue. D genes are given only for firm matches. Clone size is not always given. Where it is, it says once, few, many or a class for expanded clones.

J gene: TRBJ2-3; D gene: NA; clone size: NA; V gene: TRBV7-2; CDR3 protein: CASSLAGVAADTQYF; CDR3 DNA: TGTGCCAGCAGCTTAGCGGGAGTAGCAGCAGATACGCAGTATTTT
J gene: TRBJ2-7; D gene: NA; clone size: NA; V gene: TRBV5-1; CDR3 protein: CASSPEGRRDEQYF; CDR3 DNA: TGCGCCAGCAGTCCAGAGGGGAGGCGGGACGAGCAGTACTTC
J gene: TRBJ2-1; D gene: NA; clone size: NA; V gene: TRBV24-1; CDR3 protein: CATSRRGAGRDNEQFF; CDR3 DNA: TGTGCCACCAGTCGCCGGGGGGCGGGAAGGGACAATGAGCAGTTCTTC
J gene: TRBJ2-2; D gene: NA; clone size: NA; V gene: TRBV25-1; CDR3 protein: CASSIRGITGELFF; CDR3 DNA: TGTGCCAGCAGTATTCGGGGGATCACCGGGGAGCTGTTTTTT
J gene: TRBJ1-4; D gene: NA; clone size: NA; V gene: TRBV4-2; CDR3 protein: CASSHKAGWGEKLFF; CDR3 DNA: TGTGCCAGCAGCCACAAAGCAGGGTGGGGTGAAAAACTGTTTTTT
J gene: TRBJ1-3; D gene: NA; clone size: NA; V gene: TRBV9; CDR3 protein: CASSRTGNSGNTIYF; CDR3 DNA: TGTGCCAGCAGCCGCACAGGGAACTCTGGAAACACCATATATTTT
J gene: TRBJ2-7; D gene: NA; clone size: NA; V gene: TRBV6-5; CDR3 protein: CASRESSGATYEQYF; CDR3 DNA: TGTGCCAGCAGGGAGAGTAGCGGAGCCACCTACGAGCAGTACTTC
J gene: TRBJ1-1; D gene: NA; clone size: NA; V gene: TRBV28; CDR3 protein: CASTSATGAFF; CDR3 DNA: TGTGCCAGCACCTCGGCAACCGGGGCTTTCTTT
J gene: TRBJ2-5; D gene: TRBD2; clone size: NA; V gene: TRBV9; CDR3 protein: CASSVGLAGGGETQYF; CDR3 DNA: TGTGCCAGCAGCGTAGGTCTAGCGGGAGGGGGAGAGACCCAGTACTTC
J gene: TRBJ1-5; D gene: TRBD1; clone size: NA; V gene: TRBV3-1/TRBV3-2; CDR3 protein: CASSGTGGGDQPQHF; CDR3 DNA: TGTGCCAGCAGCGGGACAGGAGGGGGAGATCAGCCCCAGCATTTT
J gene: TRBJ2-1; D gene: NA; clone size: NA; V gene: TRBV7-2; CDR3 protein: CASSLQVGGPMNEQFF; CDR3 DNA: TGTGCCAGCAGCTTACAGGTTGGAGGGCCGATGAATGAGCAGTTCTTC
J gene: TRBJ2-2; D gene: TRBD2; clone size: NA; V gene: TRBV18; CDR3 protein: CASSPSSGRAVLGELFF; CDR3 DNA: TGTGCCAGCTCACCGTCTAGCGGGAGGGCCGTACTCGGGGAGCTGTTTTTT
J gene: TRBJ2-5; D gene: NA; clone size: NA; V gene: TRBV4-2; CDR3 protein: CASSQDGTRQETQYF; CDR3 DNA: TGTGCCAGCAGCCAAGATGGAACTAGGCAAGAGACCCAGTACTTC
J gene: TRBJ2-7; D gene: TRBD2; clone size: NA; V gene: TRBV6-2/TRBV6-3; CDR3 protein: CASSYERTSGYEQYF; CDR3 DNA: TGTGCCAGCAGTTACGAGCGGACTAGCGGCTACGAGCAGTACTTC
J gene: TRBJ2-7; D gene: NA; clone size: NA; V gene: TRBV20-1; CDR3 protein: CSASNPPRGVQYF; CDR3 DNA: TGCAGTGCTAGTAACCCGCCCCGGGGAGTGCAGTACTTC
J gene: TRBJ2-7; D gene: TRBD1; clone size: few; V gene: TRBV11-2; CDR3 protein: CASSPPGQYYEQYF; CDR3 DNA: TGTGCCAGCAGCCCCCCGGGACAGTACTACGAGCAGTACTTC
J gene: TRBJ2-5; D gene: TRBD2; clone size: NA; V gene: TRBV19; CDR3 protein: CASSIGSGKRETQYF; CDR3 DNA: TGTGCCAGTAGTATAGGTAGCGGGAAGCGAGAGACCCAGTACTTC
J gene: TRBJ1-2; D gene: TRBD1; clone size: NA; V gene: TRBV6-6; CDR3 protein: CASSPGQAGIGYTF; CDR3 DNA: TGTGCCAGCAGTCCGGGACAGGCCGGAATTGGCTACACCTTC